The next 19 T cell receptor beta chains were all read from a single sample in a study of blood T cell repertoires in COVID-19. Sequenced by immunoSEQ multiplex PCR; TCRdb stores in-frame clones only, minus some. Among over 200,000 clones listed, approximately 87% were seen once. The sample taken for sequencing was PBMCs or T cells enriched from blood (not recorded which). The receptor source for this set is a woman in her 50s in a cohort exposed to, infected with or recovered from COVID-19 (not recorded which).

This clone occurred a few times. V and J are TRBV11-2 and TRBJ1-2, with D possibly TRBD1 on 6 matching bases. Germline CDR1 and CDR2: SGHAT and FQNNGV. Trimming took 5 bases from V and 5 from J, leaving 21 bases between them. CDR3 length equals 16 residues. The CDR3 loop is CASSPNPRRDKYGYTF. CDR3 nucleotide sequence: TGTGCCAGCAGCCCGAACCCACGCCGGGACAAGTATGGCTACACCTTC.

This clone was seen a few times. The CDR3 DNA is TGTGCCAGCAGGCAGACAGGCCCAAATGAAAAACTGTTTTTT. This codes for CASRQTGPNEKLFF. The V gene is TRBV28, the J gene TRBJ1-4, with a tentative D call TRBD1 (6 bases). Trimming removed 6 bases at V and 5 bases at J, with 13 bases between. CDR1 is MDHEN, CDR2 SYDVKM, per germline. The CDR3 totals 14 residues.

The CDR3 region is CASMDREGPYDGYTF. The CDR3 nucleotides are TGTGCCAGCATGGACAGGGAAGGGCCCTACGATGGCTACACCTTC. The V call is TRBV28, the J call TRBJ1-2; 8 bases fit TRBD1. CDR1 MDHEN and CDR2 SYDVKM come from the germline V gene. The CDR3 is 15 amino acids. With V trimmed by 7 bases and J by 6 bases, 13 bases remained unmatched.

V is TRBV10-3 and J is TRBJ2-7; a possible D gene is TRBD1 (5 bases). The V and J ends lost 8 bases and 2 bases respectively, with 7 bases between them. This CDR3 contains 11 residues. Per germline, CDR1 ENHRY and CDR2 SYGVKD. CDR3 DNA sequence: TGTGCCATCCGACAGACCTACGAGCAGTACTTC. It translates to CAIRQTYEQYF.

The chain has TRBV28 and TRBJ1-2; 8 positions agree with TRBD1. The CDR3 is made up of 13 amino acids. After removal of 8 bases from V and 7 bases from J, the junction contained 9 bases not matched to a gene. Germline V CDR1 and CDR2: MDHEN, SYDVKM. CDR3 amino acids: CASGRTGIGGYTF. For the CDR3, the DNA is TGTGCCAGCGGAAGGACAGGGATTGGTGGCTACACCTTC.

J is TRBJ2-3 and V is TRBV7-9, with TRBD1 matching over 8 bases. J was trimmed by 6 bases and V by 5 bases; bases with no gene match: 4. The CDR3 runs 13 residues. Germline values: CDR1 SEHNR, CDR2 FQNEAQ (reference sequence). CDR3 DNA sequence: TGTGCCAGCAGCCTCCGGGACAGGGATACGCAGTATTTT. It specifies CASSLRDRDTQYF.

V and J are TRBV5-1 and TRBJ2-1; 10 nucleotides match TRBD2. After removal of 4 bases from V and 8 bases from J, the junction contained 15 bases not matched to a gene. This CDR3 is 17 amino acids long. The germline V gene encodes CDR1 SGHRS and CDR2 YFSETQ. CDR3 amino acids: CASSPPAGGQRGDEQFF. CDR3 nucleotides: TGCGCCAGCAGCCCGCCAGCGGGGGGGCAAAGAGGCGATGAGCAGTTCTTC. Full variable domain (outside the CDR3, taken from reference TRBV5-1 and TRBJ2-1): KAGVTQTPRYLIKTRGQQVTLSCSPISGHRSVSWYQQTPGQGLQFLFEYFSETQRNKGNFPGRFSGRQFSNSRSEMNVSTLELGDSALYLCASSPPAGGQRGDEQFFGPGTRLTVL.

The chain links TRBV11-3 to TRBJ1-1, with D uncertain. This CDR3 region has 13 residues. The V end was cut by 0 bases, the J end by 2 bases, with 4 bases between. From germline, CDR1 is SGHNT and CDR2 YENEEA. The CDR3 protein is CASSLEGNTEAFF. The CDR3 coding sequence is TGTGCCAGCAGCTTAGAGGGCAACACTGAAGCTTTCTTT.

The chain employs TRBV7-8 and TRBJ2-2; no reliable D call. This CDR3 has 15 amino acids. The V end lost 0 bases, the J end lost 7 bases, and 12 bases lay between the germline ends. Looked up from germline, CDR1 is SGHVS and CDR2 is FQNEAQ. CDR3 sequence: CASSLAAGVIGELFF. The CDR3, as DNA: TGTGCCAGCAGCTTAGCCGCAGGCGTAATCGGGGAGCTGTTTTTT.

Here the CDR3 reads CASSISGTSGYGTQYF. CDR3 nucleotide sequence: TGTGCCAGTAGTATTTCCGGCACTAGTGGCTACGGGACCCAGTACTTC. J is TRBJ2-5 and V is TRBV19; D possibly corresponds to TRBD2 (5 bases). The CDR3 has 16 amino acids. Per germline, CDR1 LNHDA and CDR2 SQIVND (reference sequence). The germline V and J ends were trimmed by 3 bases and 7 bases, with 21 bases remaining between them. Drawing the rest from reference TRBV19 and TRBJ2-5, the complete variable domain is DGGITQSPKYLFRKEGQNVTLSCEQNLNHDAMYWYRQDPGQGLRLIYYSQIVNDFQKGDIAEGYSVSREKKESFPLTVTSAQKNPTAFYLCASSISGTSGYGTQYFGPGTRLLVL.

The J gene is TRBJ1-6, the V gene TRBV7-6, with 10 bases aligning to TRBD1. The CDR3 totals 19 residues. Trimming took 1 base from V and 3 from J; bases not matched to a gene: 9. In germline, CDR1 is SGHVS, CDR2 FNYEAQ. CDR3 residues: CASSLVGQGRPRYNSPLHF. CDR3 bases: TGTGCCAGCAGCTTAGTGGGACAGGGGAGGCCCCGCTATAATTCACCCCTCCACTTT. The variable domain in full, with the rest retrieved from reference TRBV7-6 and TRBJ1-6, is GAGVSQSPRYKVTKRGQDVALRCDPISGHVSLYWYRQALGQGPEFLTYFNYEAQQDKSGLPNDRFSAERPEGSISTLTIQRTEQRDSAMYRCASSLVGQGRPRYNSPLHFGNGTRLTVT.

The CDR3 DNA sequence: TGTGCCAGCAGCTTAGGCTGGGCAACAGATACGCAGTATTTT. This encodes CASSLGWATDTQYF. The chain recombines TRBV7-2 with TRBJ2-3; the D is unclear. V lost 1 base and J 3 bases, leaving 8 bases between the germline ends. The CDR3 runs 14 residues. CDR1 is SGHTA and CDR2 is FQGNSA in the germline V gene.

The chain combines TRBV7-9 with TRBJ1-2; D is unresolved. V lost 5 bases and J lost 7, with 14 bases in between. The CDR3 contains 13 residues. Germline V gene lookup returns CDR1 SEHNR and CDR2 FQNEAQ (reference sequence). The CDR3 loop reads CASSPIAVAGYTF. The CDR3 region has the DNA TGTGCCAGCAGCCCAATTGCGGTGGCTGGCTACACCTTC.

This rearrangement joins TRBV30 to TRBJ2-3, with 7 bases fitting TRBD2. Per the germline V gene, CDR1 is GTSNPN and CDR2 is SVGIG (reference sequence). The length of the CDR3 is 14 residues. Losses at the gene ends were 7 bases for V and 4 bases for J; bases not matched to a gene: 11. For the CDR3, the DNA is TGTGCCTCACCAGGTGGGGAGGGGTCAGATACGCAGTATTTT. Amino acids: CASPGGEGSDTQYF.

The CDR3 reads CASSFGTSTTNEKLFF. CDR3 DNA: TGCGCCAGCAGCTTCGGGACTTCTACAACTAATGAAAAACTGTTTTTT. V is TRBV5-1 and J is TRBJ1-4, with a possible D match to TRBD1 (5 bases). This CDR3 has 16 residues. V lost 2 bases and J lost 0, with 11 bases in between. Germline CDR1 is SGHRS and CDR2 is YFSETQ.

The chain recombines TRBV4-2 with TRBJ2-3, with TRBD2 matching 9 bases. The trim removed 0 bases at V and 7 bases at J, leaving 8 bases unmatched. The germline CDR1 and CDR2 sequences are LGHNA and YNFKEQ. CDR3 length: 16 residues. This chain's CDR3 is CASSQDRAGGRHTQYF. For the CDR3, the DNA is TGTGCCAGCAGCCAAGATCGGGCGGGGGGGCGTCATACGCAGTATTTT.

J is TRBJ1-1 and V is TRBV6-2 or TRBV6-3; D is perhaps TRBD1 (6 bases). The CDR3 has 14 amino acids. The germline V gene has CDR1 MNHEY and CDR2 SVGEGT. Deletions cut 5 bases from V and 4 bases from J, with 14 bases between. The DNA for the CDR3 is TGTGCCAGCAGTACATCAACAGGGAGCACTGAAGCTTTCTTT. Its translation: CASSTSTGSTEAFF.

This clone appeared a few times. This chain connects TRBV4-3 to TRBJ1-5, with unresolved D. The CDR3 length is 13 residues. The germline V gene encodes CDR1 LGHNA and CDR2 YSLEER. The germline V and J ends were trimmed by 2 bases and 3 bases, with 5 bases remaining between them. The CDR3 DNA sequence: TGCGCCAGCAGCCAACGACTCAATCAGCCCCAGCATTTT. Its translation: CASSQRLNQPQHF.

This sequence joins TRBV6-6 and TRBJ2-2, with TRBD2 matching over 10 bases. V shed 5 bases and J 7 bases; nucleotides not matched to a gene: 16. The germline CDR1 and CDR2 sequences are MNHNY and SVGAGI (reference sequence). This CDR3 is built from 18 residues. CDR3 nucleotide sequence: TGTGCCAGCAGTCCCCTGAGGGAGAGCGGGGGGGTCATCGGGGAGCTGTTTTTT. Residues: CASSPLRESGGVIGELFF.